Shown below are 4 T cell receptor beta chains from a single sample sequenced in a study of T cell repertoires in cytomegalovirus infection. TCRdb reanalysed the reads using MiXCR and keeps one entry per CDR3 protein. The sample holds nearly 550,000 distinct CDR3 sequences, 15% to 20% seen once. Sequenced material: CD8+ T cells from PBMCs. All receptors come from a human donor in good health (CMV status not recorded). Some clones in this sample may be carry-over from other donors' samples.

In this sample, this clonotype turned up a few times. This chain connects TRBV11-2 to TRBJ1-1; 7 nucleotides align to TRBD1. Trimming removed 10 bases from V and 7 bases from J; junction bases left unmatched: 18. Germline assignment: CDR1 SGHAT and CDR2 FQNNGV. The CDR3 is made up of 15 amino acids. The CDR3 sequence is CATRDRSPILDEAFF. The CDR3 nucleotides are TGTGCCACAAGGGACAGAAGTCCTATCCTAGATGAAGCTTTCTTT.

This clonotype was found many times. The J gene is TRBJ2-7, the V gene TRBV27; D unclear. Germline CDR1 and CDR2: MNHEY and SMNVEV (reference sequence). Deletions cut 4 bases from V and 0 bases from J, with 16 bases between. The CDR3 has 16 amino acids. As DNA, the CDR3 is TGTGCCAGCAGTTATTCGGACGGCGCGTCCTCCTACGAGCAGTACTTC. It yields the protein CASSYSDGASSYEQYF.

In regard to this clonotype: Being one base from a much bigger clone, this may be a read error. This chain joins TRBV7-3 and TRBJ2-1, with 9 nucleotides matching TRBD2. This CDR3 comprises 14 residues. Germline V gives CDR1 SGHTA, CDR2 FQGTGA. CDR3: CASNLTGLAHEQFF. As DNA, the CDR3 is TGTGCCAGCAACTTAACGGGACTAGCCCATGAGCAGTTCTTC. Filled out from reference TRBV7-3 and TRBJ2-1, the complete variable domain reads GAGVSQTPSNKVTEKGKYVELRCDPISGHTALYWYRQSLGQGPEFLIYFQGTGAADDSGLPNDRFFAVRPEGSVSTLKIQRTERGDSAVYLCASNLTGLAHEQFFGPGTRLTVL.

Note on this clonotype: A read error is possible here, since a much larger clone lies one base away. The CDR3 end shows no conserved phenylalanine or tryptophan, and so a read error is likely. This chain joins TRBV7-9 and TRBJ2-7; D remains unclear. The CDR3 contains 13 residues. Germline V gene sequence: CDR1 SEHNR, CDR2 FQNEAQ (reference sequence). The V gene lost 1 base and the J gene lost 7 bases, with 11 bases spanning the gap. The CDR3 DNA is TGTGCCAGCAGCTTAGAAGGTCCCCCAGAGCAGTACTTA. Translating it yields CASSLEGPPEQYL.